This T cell receptor (beta chain) was recovered during a study of blood T cell repertoires in COVID-19. Study context: Both acute and convalescent COVID-19 samples were obtained from the United States, Italy and Spain.

The V and J ends lost 3 bases and 4 bases respectively, with 16 bases between them. Germline V gene sequence: CDR1 KGHSH, CDR2 LQKENI. The CDR3 sequence is 16 residues long. This clone occurred once. Authors' analysis steps: Researchers report that nucleated cell counts were estimated from reference gene primer amplification. Profiling relied on immunoSEQ multiplex PCR, and the TCRdb table lists in-frame clones only, not all of them. V and J calls plus clone size are reproduced from that table; the DNA served to infer D and trimming. Here the sample spans 250,000 to 350,000 clones, 89% being singletons.

Material: peripheral blood. The source is a woman aged 55-69 years with acute or convalescent COVID-19. The chain recombines TRBV18 with TRBJ1-3, with a weak D call TRBD1 (6 bases). In nucleotides, the CDR3 is TGTGCCAGCTCACCGACAGGAGCTCAGTACGGAAACACCATATATTTT. It yields the protein CASSPTGAQYGNTIYF.